These 6 T cell receptor beta chains originate from one sample sequenced in a study of molecular identifiers for immune sequencing clone quantification. TCRdb ran MiXCR on the PCR reads and lists one entry per CDR3 protein. The sample includes 60,000 to 65,000 distinct CDR3 sequences, about 20% of them seen just once. Sequenced input: naive CD8+ T cells from blood, with Jurkat cell RNA spiked in. As to subset: FACS-sorted CD8+CD4-CCR7+CD45RA+ naive T cells. The origin of the receptors is a human donor in good health. Some libraries in this study had Jurkat cell RNA spiked in.

This clonotype was recorded many times. The chain has TRBV20-1 and TRBJ1-1; 8 bases agree with TRBD1. The CDR3 contains 15 residues. Trimming took 4 bases from V and 4 from J; bases not matched to a gene: 11. Germline CDR1 is DFQATT and CDR2 is SNEGSKA (reference sequence). CDR3 region: CSATRTSDRGTEAFF. CDR3 in DNA: TGCAGTGCTACGCGTACCTCTGACAGGGGCACTGAAGCTTTCTTT.

This clonotype was detected ten times or more. The genes are TRBV30 and TRBJ1-4; TRBD1 aligns across 10 bases. This CDR3 is built from 14 residues. Trimming removed 6 bases from V and 6 bases from J; junction bases left unmatched: 7. Germline lookup yields CDR1 GTSNPN and CDR2 SVGIG (reference sequence). The DNA of the CDR3 is TGTGCCTGCCGATCCGGGACAGGGGATGAAAAACTGTTTTTT. Translated, it gives CACRSGTGDEKLFF.

V usage is TRBV27 and J usage is TRBJ2-1, with 8 positions matching TRBD2. Trimming took 3 bases from V and 7 from J; bases not matched to a gene: 5. The CDR3 contains 14 residues. The germline V gene encodes CDR1 MNHEY and CDR2 SMNVEV (reference sequence). The CDR3 spells CASSLGLGVNEQFF. DNA of the CDR3: TGTGCCAGCAGTTTGGGACTAGGTGTAAATGAGCAGTTCTTC.

The rearrangement joins TRBV19 to TRBJ2-1, with TRBD1 matching over 10 bases. The CDR3 has 14 residues. After removal of 5 bases from V and 6 bases from J, the junction contained 4 bases not matched to a gene. Looked up from germline, CDR1 is LNHDA and CDR2 is SQIVND (reference sequence). The CDR3 DNA is TGTGCCAGTAGTCCGGGACAGGGGCTCAATGAGCAGTTCTTC. This gives the protein CASSPGQGLNEQFF.

This clonotype was seen ten or more times. The chain recombines TRBV4-1 with TRBJ2-7, with unresolved D. V lost 1 base and J lost 4, with 8 bases in between. CDR3 length: 13 amino acids. CDR1 is MGHRA and CDR2 is YSYEKL in the germline V gene. The DNA of the CDR3 is TGCGCCAGCAGCCAAGGTACACCGTACGAGCAGTACTTC. Residues: CASSQGTPYEQYF.

On this clonotype: Its ends do not fully match the called genes, so a read error is possible. The CDR3 protein is CATKGEGPDEQFF. CDR3 DNA: TGTGCCACCAAGGGGGAGGGGCCGGATGAGCAATTCTTC. The chain employs TRBV6-2 or TRBV6-3 and TRBJ2-1, with a tentative D call TRBD2 (7 bases). The CDR3 is made up of 13 amino acids. Looked up from germline, CDR1 is MNHEY and CDR2 is SVGEGT.